Below, one T cell receptor beta chain is given with its context. The target antigen is unknown. Relative to the germline gene, one junction end is altered; a read error may explain this. As it was prepared, the TCRbeta library received unique molecular identifiers. TCRdb itself ran the PCR reads through MiXCR, one entry per CDR3 protein. The sample includes 400,000 to 450,000 distinct CDR3 sequences, roughly 43% of them seen just once. These data are taken from a study of T-cell reconstitution after alpha-beta-depleted transplantation in children. Findings of the study overall: The study reportedly traced alpha-beta T cells about two months after transplant to several hundred expanded graft clones. Hyperexpanded clones declined; after one year, newly produced T cells mostly supplied diversity. Several patients had high TCRbeta diversity at day 60; it came from surviving recipient T cells and thymic progenitors.

This CDR3 region has 14 residues. Per the germline V gene, CDR1 is MNHNS and CDR2 is SASEGT. Source: PBMCs, taken before TCRalphabeta/CD19-depleted stem cell transplant. The clonotype comes from a girl aged 2 to 10 with aplastic anemia, due to receive a stem cell transplant. The chain recombines TRBV6-1 with TRBJ2-7, with TRBD1 as a possible D gene (6 bases). In nucleotides, the CDR3 is TGTGCCAGCAGCGAAGGACAGCTGGACTACGAGCAGTACTTC. This codes for CASSEGQLDYEQYF.